This is a list of T cell receptor beta chains from one sample in a study of T cell responses to AZD1222 COVID-19 vaccine. Measured with immunoSEQ multiplex PCR; TCRdb has only the in-frame clones, and not every one. This table holds 40,000 to 50,000 clones, over 70% found once. This sample comprised peripheral blood, obtained 28 days after the second AZD1222 dose. The receptors derive from an adult who received the AZD1222 COVID-19 vaccine. Each CDR3 is given with its conserved first and last residue. Each record gives: CDR3 length, V gene, clone size, J gene, D gene, CDR3 protein, CDR3 DNA. The D gene is left open where the match is weak. Where a row states a size, it is once, few, many or the class of an expanded clone; other rows omit it.

16	TRBV5-3	once	TRBJ1-6	TRBD1	CARSLWGQGNGSPLHF	TGTGCCAGAAGCCTTTGGGGACAGGGTAACGGTTCACCCCTCCACTTT
15	TRBV5-1	once	TRBJ2-7	NA	CASSLGQGSSTKQYF	TGCGCCAGCAGCTTGGGGCAGGGTTCCTCTACGAAGCAGTACTTC
15	TRBV16	NA	TRBJ1-1	NA	CASSHVLGPLGEAFF	TGTGCCAGCAGCCACGTACTCGGGCCCCTGGGTGAAGCTTTCTTT
11	TRBV7-2	NA	TRBJ2-3	NA	CASSIGDTQYF	TGTGCCAGCAGCATAGGAGATACGCAGTATTTT
14	TRBV19	NA	TRBJ1-3	NA	CASRARGTGNTIYF	TGTGCCAGTAGAGCCCGGGGGACTGGAAACACCATATATTTT
14	TRBV7-8	few	TRBJ1-5	NA	CASSSHRETQPQHF	TGTGCCAGCAGCTCACACAGGGAAACTCAGCCCCAGCATTTT
16	TRBV27	NA	TRBJ1-2	NA	CASSPGPGRTNYGYTF	TGTGCCAGCAGTCCTGGGCCGGGACGGACAAACTATGGCTACACCTTC
14	TRBV9	NA	TRBJ1-1	NA	CASSVRSENTEAFF	TGTGCCAGCAGCGTAAGATCAGAGAACACTGAAGCTTTCTTT
12	TRBV19	once	TRBJ2-7	NA	CASSINRVEQYF	TGTGCCAGTAGTATTAATCGGGTGGAACAGTACTTC
16	TRBV18	NA	TRBJ1-4	NA	CASSPLGSATNEKLFF	TGTGCCAGCTCACCACTGGGTTCCGCAACTAATGAAAAACTGTTTTTT
14	TRBV2	NA	TRBJ1-3	NA	CASSEPRSGNTIYF	TGTGCCAGCAGTGAACCTAGGTCTGGAAATACCATATATTTT